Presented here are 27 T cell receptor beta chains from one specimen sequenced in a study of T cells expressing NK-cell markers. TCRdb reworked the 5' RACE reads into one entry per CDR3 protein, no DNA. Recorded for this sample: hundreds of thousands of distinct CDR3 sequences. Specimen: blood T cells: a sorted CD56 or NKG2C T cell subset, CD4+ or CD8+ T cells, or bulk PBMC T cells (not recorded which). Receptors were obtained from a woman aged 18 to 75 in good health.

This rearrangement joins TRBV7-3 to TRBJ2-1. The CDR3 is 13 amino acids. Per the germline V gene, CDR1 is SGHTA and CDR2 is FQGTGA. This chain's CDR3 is CASSSRYYNEQFF.

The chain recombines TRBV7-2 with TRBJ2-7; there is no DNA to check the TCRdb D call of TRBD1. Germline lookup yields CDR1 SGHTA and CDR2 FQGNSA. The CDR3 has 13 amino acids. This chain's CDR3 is CASSSRREGEQYF.

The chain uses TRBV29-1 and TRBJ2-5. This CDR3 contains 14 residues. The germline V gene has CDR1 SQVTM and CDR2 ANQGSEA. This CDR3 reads CSVEGLGTEETQYF.

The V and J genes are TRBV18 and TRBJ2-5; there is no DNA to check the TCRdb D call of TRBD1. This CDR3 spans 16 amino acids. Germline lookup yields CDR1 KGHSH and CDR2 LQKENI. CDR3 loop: CASSPARGQPQETQYF.

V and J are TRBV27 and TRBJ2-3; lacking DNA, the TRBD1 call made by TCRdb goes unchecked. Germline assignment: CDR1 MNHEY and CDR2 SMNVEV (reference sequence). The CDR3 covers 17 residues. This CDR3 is CASTDKGSFEVADTQYF.

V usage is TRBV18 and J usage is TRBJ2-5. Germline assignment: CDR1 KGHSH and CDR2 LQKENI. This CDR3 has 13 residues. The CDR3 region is CASSPHGRETQYF.

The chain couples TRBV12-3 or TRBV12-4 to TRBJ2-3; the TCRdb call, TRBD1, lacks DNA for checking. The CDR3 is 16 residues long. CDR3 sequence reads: CASSFRGGVGTDTQYF.

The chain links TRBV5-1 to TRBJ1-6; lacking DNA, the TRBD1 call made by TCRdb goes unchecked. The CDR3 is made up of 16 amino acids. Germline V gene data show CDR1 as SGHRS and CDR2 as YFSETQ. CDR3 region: CASSITGQPNNSPLHF.

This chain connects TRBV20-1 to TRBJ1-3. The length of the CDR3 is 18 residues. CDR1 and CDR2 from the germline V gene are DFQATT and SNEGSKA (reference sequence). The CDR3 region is CSARGRGLQAVVGNTIYF.

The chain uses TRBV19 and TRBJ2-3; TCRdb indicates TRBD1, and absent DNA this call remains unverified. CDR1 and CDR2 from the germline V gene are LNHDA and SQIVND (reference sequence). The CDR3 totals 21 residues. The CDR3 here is CASSIDLGPIREAGITDTQYF.

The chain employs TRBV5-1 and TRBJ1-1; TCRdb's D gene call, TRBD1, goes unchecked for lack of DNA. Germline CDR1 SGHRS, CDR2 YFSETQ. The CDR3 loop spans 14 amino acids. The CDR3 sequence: CASSFGGGHTEAFF.

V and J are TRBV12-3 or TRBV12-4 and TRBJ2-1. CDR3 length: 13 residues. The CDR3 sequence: CASSLGSSNEQFF.

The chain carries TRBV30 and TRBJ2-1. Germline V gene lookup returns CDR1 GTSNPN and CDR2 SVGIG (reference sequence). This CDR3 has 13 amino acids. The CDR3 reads CAWSVPHSNEQFF.

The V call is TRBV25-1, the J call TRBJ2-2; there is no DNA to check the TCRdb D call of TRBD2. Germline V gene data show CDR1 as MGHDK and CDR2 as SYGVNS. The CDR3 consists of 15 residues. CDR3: CASSPGTGITGELFF.

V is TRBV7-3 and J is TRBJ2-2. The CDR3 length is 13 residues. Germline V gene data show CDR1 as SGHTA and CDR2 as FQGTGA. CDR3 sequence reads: CASSTANTGELFF.

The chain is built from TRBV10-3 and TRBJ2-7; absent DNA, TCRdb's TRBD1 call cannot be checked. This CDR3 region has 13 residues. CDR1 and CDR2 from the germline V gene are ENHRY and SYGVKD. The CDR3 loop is CAISEGQGYEQYF.

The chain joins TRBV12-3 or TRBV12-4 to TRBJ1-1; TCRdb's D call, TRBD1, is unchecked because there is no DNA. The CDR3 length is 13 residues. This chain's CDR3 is CASSLASPGSAFF.

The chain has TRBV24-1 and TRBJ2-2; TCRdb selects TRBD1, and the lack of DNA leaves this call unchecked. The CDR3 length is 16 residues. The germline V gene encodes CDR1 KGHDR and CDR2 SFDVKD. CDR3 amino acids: CATSDSRQGDTGELFF.

The CDR3 loop reads CASRGLASFNEQFF. The chain combines TRBV27 with TRBJ2-1; checking the TCRdb D call of TRBD2 is not possible without DNA. CDR3 size: 14 residues. The germline V gene has CDR1 MNHEY and CDR2 SMNVEV (reference sequence).

CDR3 protein: CASSYYPRSNQPQHF. The chain employs TRBV6-5 and TRBJ1-5. This CDR3 has 15 residues. Germline CDR1 is MNHEY and CDR2 is SVGAGI.

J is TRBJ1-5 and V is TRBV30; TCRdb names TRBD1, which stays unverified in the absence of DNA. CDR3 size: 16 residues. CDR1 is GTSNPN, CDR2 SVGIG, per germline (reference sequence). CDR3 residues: CAWSFRDRGGEKPQHF.

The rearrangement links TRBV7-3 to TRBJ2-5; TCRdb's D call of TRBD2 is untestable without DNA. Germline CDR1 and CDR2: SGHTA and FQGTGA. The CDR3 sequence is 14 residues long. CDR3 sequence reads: CASSSGLVGETQYF. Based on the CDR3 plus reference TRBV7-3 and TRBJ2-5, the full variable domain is GAGVSQTPSNKVTEKGKYVELRCDPISGHTALYWYRQSLGQGPEFLIYFQGTGAADDSGLPNDRFFAVRPEGSVSTLKIQRTERGDSAVYLCASSSGLVGETQYFGPGTRLLVL.

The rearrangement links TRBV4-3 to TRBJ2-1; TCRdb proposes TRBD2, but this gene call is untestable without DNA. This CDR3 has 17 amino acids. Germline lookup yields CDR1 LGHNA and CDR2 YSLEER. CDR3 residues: CASISASGDLSYNEQFF.

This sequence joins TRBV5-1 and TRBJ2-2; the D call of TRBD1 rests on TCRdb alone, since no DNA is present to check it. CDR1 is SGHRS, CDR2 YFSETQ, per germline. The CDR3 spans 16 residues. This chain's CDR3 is CASSFGQGTNTGELFF. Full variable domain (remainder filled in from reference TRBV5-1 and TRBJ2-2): KAGVTQTPRYLIKTRGQQVTLSCSPISGHRSVSWYQQTPGQGLQFLFEYFSETQRNKGNFPGRFSGRQFSNSRSEMNVSTLELGDSALYLCASSFGQGTNTGELFFGEGSRLTVL.

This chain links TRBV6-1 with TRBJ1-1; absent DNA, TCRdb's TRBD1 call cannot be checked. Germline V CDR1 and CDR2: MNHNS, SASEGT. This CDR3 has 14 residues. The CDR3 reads CASSMDRASTEAFF.

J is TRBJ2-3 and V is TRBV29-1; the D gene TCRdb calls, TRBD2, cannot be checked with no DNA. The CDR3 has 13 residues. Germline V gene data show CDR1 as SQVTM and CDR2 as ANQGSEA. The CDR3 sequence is CSVVPFTSDTQYF.

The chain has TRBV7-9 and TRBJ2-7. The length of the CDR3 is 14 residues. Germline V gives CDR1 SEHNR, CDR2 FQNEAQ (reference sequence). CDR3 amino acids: CASSLVGGTYEQYF.